Listed here are 24 T cell receptor beta chains from one sample, sequenced in a study of T cells in Graves' hyperthyroidism and ophthalmopathy. RNA transcripts provided the source from which TCR beta CDR3 regions were amplified. The primer set for the first-round RT-PCR of the TCR CDR3 was HTBI. One entry per CDR3 protein, called by TCRdb with MiXCR from the multiplex PCR reads. The repertoire includes fewer than 750,000 distinct CDR3 sequences, roughly 14% of them detected once, and over 3.5% sits in the top ten. The sequencing sample was made of blood. These receptors were taken from a woman aged 40 to 50 with Graves' ophthalmopathy.

This clonotype appeared many times. The chain links TRBV6-2 or TRBV6-3 to TRBJ2-7, with TRBD2 matching over 10 bases. The V and J ends lost 6 bases and 3 bases, in that order; junction bases with no gene match: 11. Germline CDR1 MNHEY, CDR2 SVGEGT. The length of the CDR3 is 16 residues. CDR3 sequence: CASSDGFSGRRYEQYF. In DNA, the CDR3 is TGTGCCAGCAGCGATGGTTTTAGCGGGAGGCGCTACGAGCAGTACTTC.

This clonotype was picked up many times. The chain recombines TRBV19 with TRBJ2-2; D is possibly TRBD1 (5 bases). The V end lost 7 bases, the J end lost 1 base, and 16 bases lay between the germline ends. The CDR3 consists of 16 residues. CDR1 is LNHDA and CDR2 is SQIVND in the germline V gene (reference sequence). The CDR3 loop is CASTAGHRLNTGELFF. For the CDR3, the DNA is TGTGCCAGTACCGCCGGACACCGACTGAACACCGGGGAGCTGTTTTTT.

This clonotype has a handful of counts. This rearrangement joins TRBV20-1 to TRBJ2-5, with D perhaps TRBD1 or TRBD2 (6 bases each). The CDR3 is 13 amino acids. From germline, CDR1 is DFQATT and CDR2 SNEGSKA (reference sequence). The V and J ends lost 3 bases and 5 bases respectively, with 13 bases between them. DNA of the CDR3: TGCAGTGCTAGGAGGGGGGTTGGGGAGACCCAGTACTTC. It yields the protein CSARRGVGETQYF.

Ten or more counts support this clonotype. CDR3 DNA sequence: TGTGCCAGCAGTGATGGGACTAGCGGGAGCCTCTACGAGCAGTACTTC. Translated, it gives CASSDGTSGSLYEQYF. This sequence joins TRBV6-1 and TRBJ2-7; TRBD2 matches at 14 bases. CDR1 MNHNS and CDR2 SASEGT come from the germline V gene. The CDR3 extends over 16 amino acids. With V trimmed by 3 bases and J by 3 bases, 4 bases remained unmatched.

The chain employs TRBV24-1 and TRBJ1-5; 7 nucleotides agree with TRBD1. V gave up 4 bases and J gave up 3 bases; unmatched junction bases: 2. The CDR3 is 14 amino acids. CDR1 is KGHDR and CDR2 is SFDVKD in the germline V gene. CDR3 sequence (DNA): TGTGCCACCAGTGAGGGACAGAACAATCAGCCCCAGCATTTT. Translated, it gives CATSEGQNNQPQHF.

This clonotype was observed at least ten times. This chain links TRBV12-5 with TRBJ2-7, with 7 positions matching TRBD1. The junction had 8 bases not matched to a gene; V was cut back by 1 base and J by 5 bases. Germline V gene data show CDR1 as LGHNT and CDR2 as FRNRAP. This CDR3 has 15 residues. CDR3 nucleotides: TGTGCTAGTGGTTTGGGGATGCCGGGACAGCACGAGCAGTACTTC. Encoded protein: CASGLGMPGQHEQYF.

Many counts were recorded for this clonotype. The V and J genes are TRBV12-3 or TRBV12-4 and TRBJ2-7; D is possibly TRBD1 or TRBD2 (5 bases each). The CDR3 consists of 15 residues. V gave up 3 bases and J gave up 2 bases, with 14 bases separating them. The CDR3 loop reads CASSFLLGDPYEQYF. CDR3 DNA: TGTGCCAGCAGTTTTCTCCTAGGGGACCCCTACGAGCAGTACTTC.

To note about this clonotype: This may be a read error: a much more frequent sequence differs by one nucleotide. The V call is TRBV7-2, the J call TRBJ2-6; D is perhaps TRBD2 (5 bases). The germline V gene has CDR1 SGHTA and CDR2 FQGNSA. The CDR3 spans 13 residues. The CDR3 DNA reads TGTGCCAGCGGCCCTCCCGGGGACAACGTCCTGACTTTC. Its protein is CASGPPGDNVLTF.

This chain connects TRBV5-1 to TRBJ2-7, with TRBD2 matching over 7 bases. The CDR3 extends over 16 amino acids. The germline V gene has CDR1 SGHRS and CDR2 YFSETQ. Unmatched junction bases numbered 15, after V lost 2 bases and J lost 7 bases. Here the CDR3 DNA reads TGCGCCAGCAGCTTATATATAAGCGGGAATAAATTGGAGCAGTACTTC. This codes for CASSLYISGNKLEQYF.

This clonotype was detected only a few times. The gene calls are TRBV6-2 or TRBV6-3 and TRBJ2-7; D might be TRBD2 (7 bases). This CDR3 region has 14 residues. V was shortened by 7 bases and J by 5 bases, with 18 bases between the two germline ends. Looked up from germline, CDR1 is MNHEY and CDR2 is SVGEGT. The CDR3 region has the DNA TGTGCCAGCACCAGTGTAACGGGGGGCAACGAGCAGTACTTC. Encoded protein: CASTSVTGGNEQYF.

J is TRBJ1-5 and V is TRBV30, with D unresolved. The V gene's germline CDR1 is GTSNPN and CDR2 SVGIG (reference sequence). With 2 bases removed from V and 11 bases from J, the gap between germline ends came to 16 bases. The CDR3 loop spans 13 amino acids. The CDR3 reads CAWSPTRAVAQHF. In DNA form, the CDR3 reads TGTGCCTGGAGTCCAACGCGAGCGGTCGCCCAGCATTTT.

At least ten counts were recorded for this clonotype. V and J are TRBV12-3 or TRBV12-4 and TRBJ2-2, with D possibly matching TRBD2 (6 bases). The length of the CDR3 is 14 residues. Trimming took off 5 bases at V and 0 bases at J, with 7 bases between the two ends. CDR3: CASSRLANTGELFF. The DNA for the CDR3 is TGTGCCAGCAGTCGACTAGCGAACACCGGGGAGCTGTTTTTT.

The rearrangement links TRBV12-3 or TRBV12-4 to TRBJ1-2, with 7 bases fitting TRBD1. J gave up 8 bases and V 7 bases, and 10 bases lay outside the gene matches. The CDR3 is made up of 13 amino acids. Written as DNA, the CDR3 is TGTGCCAGCACCCGACAGGGTTCGGGGGGCTACACCTTC. Its protein product is CASTRQGSGGYTF.

This clonotype has a count of ten or more. The chain uses TRBV12-3 or TRBV12-4 and TRBJ1-1; 9 bases are shared with TRBD1. This CDR3 has 14 amino acids. With 4 bases clipped from V and 11 bases from J, the junction kept 11 bases outside the gene matches. For the CDR3, the DNA is TGTGCCAGCAGTTACGGCGCTGGGACAGGGTGGGCTTTCTTT. Translating gives CASSYGAGTGWAFF.

This clonotype came up many times. The chain employs TRBV19 and TRBJ1-2; no clear D. Trimming removed 3 bases from V and 1 base from J, with 18 bases in between. CDR1 is LNHDA and CDR2 is SQIVND in the germline V gene (reference sequence). This CDR3 is 17 amino acids long. This chain's CDR3 is CASSIPPGFENNYGYTF. CDR3 coding DNA: TGTGCCAGTAGTATCCCCCCAGGTTTCGAGAATAACTATGGCTACACCTTC. Filled out from reference TRBV19 and TRBJ1-2, the complete variable domain reads DGGITQSPKYLFRKEGQNVTLSCEQNLNHDAMYWYRQDPGQGLRLIYYSQIVNDFQKGDIAEGYSVSREKKESFPLTVTSAQKNPTAFYLCASSIPPGFENNYGYTFGSGTRLTVV.

This clonotype showed up many times. Its ends do not fully match the called genes, so a read error is possible. The chain recombines TRBV12-3 or TRBV12-4 with TRBJ1-2, with 8 bases identical to TRBD1. CDR3 size: 13 residues. CDR3 residues: CTSTTGQVAGYTF. The CDR3, as DNA: TGTACCAGCACCACGGGACAGGTTGCCGGCTACACCTTC.

The chain has TRBV12-5 and TRBJ2-5, with D unclear. The CDR3 loop spans 12 amino acids. Between the trimmed V and J ends, which lost 4 bases and 7 bases, there was a span of 10 bases. Per germline, CDR1 LGHNT and CDR2 FRNRAP. In nucleotides, the CDR3 is TGTGCTAGTGGTTCCGACCCGGGGACCCAGTACTTC. It translates to CASGSDPGTQYF.

The chain recombines TRBV7-6 with TRBJ2-5; D is uncertain. Trimming stripped 5 bases from V and 2 bases from J, with 9 bases between. CDR1 and CDR2 from the germline V gene are SGHVS and FNYEAQ. This CDR3 is built from 13 residues. This CDR3 is CASSAPEQETQYF. The CDR3 DNA reads as TGTGCCAGCAGCGCCCCGGAACAAGAGACCCAGTACTTC.

This clonotype occurred many times. The chain has TRBV6-5 and TRBJ1-5, with 9 bases fitting TRBD1. CDR1 and CDR2 (germline): MNHEY, SVGAGI. This CDR3 contains 17 residues. Trimming removed 0 bases from V and 2 bases from J; junction bases left unmatched: 5. This CDR3 is CASSYSDRGGGNQPQHF. DNA of the CDR3: TGTGCCAGCAGTTACTCGGACAGGGGAGGTGGCAATCAGCCCCAGCATTTT.

Points on this clonotype: One junction end does not reproduce the germline sequence, and a read error may be involved. The V call is TRBV11-2, the J call TRBJ2-5, with D unclear. This CDR3 has 14 amino acids. Germline assignment: CDR1 SGHAT and CDR2 FQNNGV. As DNA, the CDR3 is TGCGCCAGCAGCCAAGCGATAGGGTGGGAGACCCAGTACTTC. Translation: CASSQAIGWETQYF.

This clonotype was recorded at least ten times. The chain uses TRBV2 and TRBJ2-5; D is perhaps TRBD1 (7 bases). From germline, CDR1 is SNHLY and CDR2 FYNNEI. With 8 bases removed from V and 5 bases from J, the gap between germline ends came to 18 bases. This CDR3 region has 14 residues. The CDR3 DNA reads TGTGCCAGCGGCCAGGGGGGATGGGAGGAGACCCAGTACTTC. This gives the protein CASGQGGWEETQYF.

This clonotype has a handful of counts. The chain carries TRBV29-1 and TRBJ2-7; 8 bases fit TRBD2. Germline-derived CDR1 and CDR2 are SQVTM and ANQGSEA. The CDR3 sequence is 14 residues long. V shed 5 bases and J 3 bases; nucleotides not matched to a gene: 9. The CDR3 DNA is TGCAGCGTTCGGGGGGGGCTAGAGAGCTACGAGCAGTACTTC. Encoded protein: CSVRGGLESYEQYF.

Ten or more counts support this clonotype. This chain joins TRBV9 and TRBJ1-2; 10 nucleotides agree with TRBD1. The germline V gene has CDR1 SGDLS and CDR2 YYNGEE. The CDR3 is made up of 18 amino acids. The V gene end was trimmed by 1 base and the J gene end by 0 bases; junction bases not matched to a gene: 9. CDR3 in DNA: TGTGCCAGCAGCGTATCCCCGACAGGGGGCACAGCTAACTATGGCTACACCTTC. Residues: CASSVSPTGGTANYGYTF.

This clonotype has only one observation. J is TRBJ1-2 and V is TRBV20-1; D ambiguous. In germline, CDR1 is DFQATT, CDR2 SNEGSKA (reference sequence). The CDR3 contains 15 residues. Trimming pared 0 bases from V and 4 bases from J, leaving 15 bases between. CDR3 nucleotide sequence: TGCAGTGCTAGAGATCTTAGCCCTCTAACCTATGGCTACACCTTC. Residues: CSARDLSPLTYGYTF.